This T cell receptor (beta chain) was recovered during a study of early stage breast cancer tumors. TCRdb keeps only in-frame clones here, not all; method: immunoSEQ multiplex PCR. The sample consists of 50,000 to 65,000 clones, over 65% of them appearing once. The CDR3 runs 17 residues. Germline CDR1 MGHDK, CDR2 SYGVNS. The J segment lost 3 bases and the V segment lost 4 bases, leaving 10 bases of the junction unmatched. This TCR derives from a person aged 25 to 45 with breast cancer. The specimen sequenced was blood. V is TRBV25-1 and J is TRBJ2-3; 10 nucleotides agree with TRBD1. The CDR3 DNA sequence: TGTGCCAGCAGTGGAACCCGACAGGGGGCCAGGACAGATACGCAGTATTTT. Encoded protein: CASSGTRQGARTDTQYF.